A single count supports the clone carrying this T cell receptor beta chain. Its target is not known. Clones were read by immunoSEQ multiplex PCR, and TCRdb kept only the in-frame ones, dropping some. Altogether about 83,000 clones are present, around 78% being singletons, with the ten largest covering around 2.5%. This sample stems from a study of radiation and T cells in renal cell carcinoma. Study-level findings and limits: Top tumor clonotypes rose in blood 2 weeks post-radiation, then contracted.

The V gene end was trimmed by 3 bases and the J gene end by 2 bases; junction bases not matched to a gene: 7. The CDR3 extends over 15 amino acids. CDR1 and CDR2 (germline): SGDLS, YYNGEE. The time point: blood 4 weeks post-SBRT, at nephrectomy. Treatment in this sample: 15 Gy SBRT to primary tumor, nephrectomy 4 weeks later. Nephrectomy followed 15 Gy stereotactic body radiation by 4 weeks. Clear cell pathology was present in this patient's renal cell carcinoma. This receptor was obtained from a woman aged 60-75 years with renal cell carcinoma. The input for sequencing was blood, taken from a patient whose treatment included radiotherapy and nephrectomy. The chain couples TRBV9 to TRBJ1-2, with 7 nucleotides matching TRBD1. In DNA form, the CDR3 reads TGTGCCAGCAGCGCTTCGACAGGGCTAAACTATGGCTACACCTTC. Amino acids: CASSASTGLNYGYTF.